This TCR beta chain is from a study of blood T cells in healthy people across ages. The use of a sample-barcoded 5' primer and a J-beta primer mix characterized a second PCR of roughly 7 to 12 cycles. Each cDNA molecule, via a template-switch adaptor with 12 random nucleotides, was tagged. TCRdb re-called the 5' RACE reads with MiXCR, one entry per CDR3 protein. The table shows some 1.5 million distinct CDR3 sequences, with 28% occurring only once. Each sample yielded at least 6 million isolated PBMCs. Germline lookup yields CDR1 SGHRS and CDR2 YFSETQ. There are 18 residues in the CDR3. V was cut by 4 bases and J by 7 bases, with 29 bases left in between.

The source of this sequence is a woman aged 30 to 39 in good health. What was sequenced was blood. This chain connects TRBV5-1 to TRBJ1-2, with D perhaps TRBD1 (5 bases). This chain's CDR3 is CASSVGPQGAGLEGGYTF. CDR3 coding DNA: TGCGCCAGCAGCGTTGGGCCCCAGGGAGCCGGGCTGGAGGGTGGCTACACCTTC.